This T cell receptor beta chain originates from a study of neurological immune-mediated disorders. The unsorted libraries were generated from a total of 2 million PBMCs, which had been stored in RNAlater at -80 C. The CDR3 contains 14 residues. Germline V CDR1 and CDR2: DFQATT, SNEGSKA (reference sequence). Deletions cut 6 bases from V and 0 bases from J, with 14 bases between. General study results and limits: Patients with HTLV-1-associated myelopathy showed the most TCR clonal expansion. Those with multiple sclerosis showed the least, falling below healthy controls. TCR-beta repertoires seemed private in all groups, with no expanded CDR3 amino acid sequences shared.

TCRdb re-called the 5' RACE reads through MiXCR, storing one row per CDR3 protein. This table holds some 30,000 distinct CDR3 sequences, around 21% found once. This clonotype came up many times. Antigen: not known. This clonotype originated in a woman aged 60 to 75 in good health. The sample consisted of PBMCs. The chain employs TRBV20-1 and TRBJ2-5; D gene uncertain. This CDR3 is CSAISAGYQETQYF. CDR3 DNA sequence: TGCAGTGCCATATCGGCCGGATACCAAGAGACCCAGTACTTC.